This TCR beta chain comes out of a study of CD8 T cells in ankylosing spondylitis (dated by TCRdb to the late 2010s). Regarding the research as a whole: The study set out to find disease-linked TCR variants by profiling T cell receptor beta repertoires in ankylosing spondylitis patients and healthy donors. Peripheral blood was sampled, and synovial fluid was also collected from ankylosing spondylitis patients. The full study cohort was made up of 25 ankylosing spondylitis patients and about a hundred healthy donors. On the study overall, not on this receptor specifically: Blood from ankylosing spondylitis patients appeared to be characterized by a TCR beta motif composed of under 10 highly homologous amino acid variants. According to the report, matched synovial fluid samples from ankylosing spondylitis patients were significantly enriched for the disease-linked clones. Some of the motif variants had been reported before in the synovial fluid and blood of reactive arthritis patients, a finding that suggests common disease-initiation mechanisms. In peripheral blood, the disease-linked clones were found at relatively low frequencies and had a CD8+ phenotype.

The listed sequencing device is Illumina HiSeq 2500. TCR beta libraries were prepared by quantitative 5'-RACE with molecular barcodes. The study's processing was this. Disease-linked TCR variants were identified with a new computational method built on a probabilistic model of VDJ rearrangement. Using fastp at Q25 and MiXCR, TCRdb reprocessed the public reads and kept productive beta chains. Each CDR3 protein gets just one entry, which takes the most common genes and DNA from the rows behind it. The V and J calls here are based on TCRdb, not the publication. The sample includes about 480,000 distinct CDR3 sequences, with 17% observed a single time. The ten largest clones add up to just over 1% of the sample. Per the germline V gene, SGHTA is the CDR1 and FQGNSA is the CDR2. V is pared back by 4 bases and J by 5 bases, with 20 bases lying between the germline termini. From the cysteine through the phenylalanine, the CDR3 covers 16 amino acids. Only CDR3 DNA is held: 48 bases, read in frame from base 1.

This clonotype was counted a few times. This receptor's antigen is unknown. Within one base of it there is no much larger clone, and no base qualities were kept. The specimen was blood, either unsorted or a sorted T cell fraction (not recorded which). The chain uses TRBV7-2 and TRBJ2-5; possibly the D gene is TRBD1, per 5 matching bases. The receptor's source is a male donor with ankylosing spondylitis. In nucleotides, the sequence is TGTGCCAGCAGCTCCCCCGTGGGCAGGGCGGCGGAGACCCAGTACTTC. It codes for CASSSPVGRAAETQYF.